Presented here are 25 T cell receptor beta chains from one specimen sequenced in a study of OX40 agonist ivuxolimab in advanced cancers. Profiled with immunoSEQ multiplex PCR; TCRdb holds only in-frame clones, not every one. In the table there are about 120,000 clones, roughly nine tenths of which are singletons. This specimen consisted of CD4+ or CD8+ T cells sorted from blood, obtained in a trial of the OX40 agonist ivuxolimab. The receptors derive from an adult with an advanced solid tumor such as melanoma, head and neck, liver or kidney cancer.

The rearrangement uses TRBV7-9 and TRBJ1-1; a weak D match, TRBD1 (6 bases). V was shortened by 5 bases and J by 1 base, with 26 bases between the two germline ends. The V gene's germline CDR1 is SEHNR and CDR2 FQNEAQ (reference sequence). This CDR3 spans 19 amino acids. CDR3 amino acids: CASSEGDRWARVGNTEAFF. The CDR3 DNA follows: TGTGCCAGCAGCGAGGGGGACCGGTGGGCGCGGGTGGGGAACACTGAAGCTTTCTTT. Supplemented by reference TRBV7-9 and TRBJ1-1, the full variable domain reads DTGVSQNPRHKITKRGQNVTFRCDPISEHNRLYWYRQTLGQGPEFLTYFQNEAQLEKSRLLSDRFSAERPKGSFSTLEIQRTEQGDSAMYLCASSEGDRWARVGNTEAFFGQGTRLTVV.

The V and J genes are TRBV11-2 and TRBJ2-1; 9 positions agree with TRBD1. V lost 2 bases, J lost 0 bases, and 2 bases stayed unmatched. Germline-derived CDR1 and CDR2 are SGHAT and FQNNGV. The length of the CDR3 is 16 residues. The CDR3 reads CASSLMTGGSYNEQFF. CDR3 DNA: TGTGCCAGCAGCTTAATGACAGGGGGCTCCTACAATGAGCAGTTCTTC.

The chain employs TRBV15 and TRBJ2-2; D ambiguous. The germline gives CDR1 LNHNV, CDR2 YYDKDF (reference sequence). V was trimmed by 5 bases and J by 2 bases, leaving 6 bases between them. This CDR3 region has 13 residues. The DNA of the CDR3 is TGTGCCACCAGCGGAACAAACACCGGGGAGCTGTTTTTT. Translation gives CATSGTNTGELFF.

The V and J genes are TRBV30 and TRBJ2-2; D is ambiguous. The V gene's germline CDR1 is GTSNPN and CDR2 SVGIG (reference sequence). V was clipped by 3 bases and J by 7 bases, with 9 bases between them. This CDR3 is 12 amino acids long. CDR3 amino acids: CAWREAHGELFF. Written as DNA, the CDR3 is TGTGCCTGGAGAGAGGCCCACGGGGAGCTGTTTTTT.

The chain combines TRBV10-3 with TRBJ2-4; 9 positions agree with TRBD2. The CDR3 length is 14 residues. V lost 8 bases and J lost 4; bases outside the gene matches: 6. The V gene's germline CDR1 is ENHRY and CDR2 SYGVKD. CDR3 region: CAISSSGSKNIQYF. The CDR3 DNA reads TGTGCCATCTCCAGTAGCGGGAGTAAAAACATTCAGTACTTC.

This chain joins TRBV9 and TRBJ2-4; tentatively, D is TRBD1 (5 bases). CDR3 length: 16 residues. Germline V gives CDR1 SGDLS, CDR2 YYNGEE. Between the trimmed V and J ends, which lost 2 bases and 3 bases, there was a span of 15 bases. CDR3 region: CASSVTPRVDKNIQYF. CDR3 coding DNA: TGTGCCAGCAGCGTTACTCCCAGGGTGGACAAAAACATTCAGTACTTC. The variable domain in full, completed from reference TRBV9 and TRBJ2-4, reads DSGVTQTPKHLITATGQRVTLRCSPRSGDLSVYWYQQSLDQGLQFLIQYYNGEERAKGNILERFSAQQFPDLHSELNLSSLELGDSALYFCASSVTPRVDKNIQYFGAGTRLSVL.

J is TRBJ2-7 and V is TRBV19; D unclear. The germline gives CDR1 LNHDA, CDR2 SQIVND (reference sequence). The ends were cut back, 5 bases at V and 2 bases at J, with 13 bases in the middle. There are 14 residues in the CDR3. The CDR3 sequence: CASSLVTGTYEQYF. DNA of the CDR3: TGTGCCAGTAGTCTAGTGACCGGAACCTACGAGCAGTACTTC. The full variable domain, completed using reference TRBV19 and TRBJ2-7, is DGGITQSPKYLFRKEGQNVTLSCEQNLNHDAMYWYRQDPGQGLRLIYYSQIVNDFQKGDIAEGYSVSREKKESFPLTVTSAQKNPTAFYLCASSLVTGTYEQYFGPGTRLTVT.

CDR3 loop: CASSDWLAGGRSYNEQFF. In DNA form, the CDR3 reads TGTGCCAGCAGTGACTGGCTAGCGGGGGGCCGCTCCTACAATGAGCAGTTCTTC. J is TRBJ2-1 and V is TRBV25-1; TRBD2 aligns across 11 bases. J was trimmed by 0 bases and V by 3 bases; bases with no gene match: 7. CDR3 length: 18 amino acids. Germline CDR1 is MGHDK and CDR2 is SYGVNS. Together with reference TRBV25-1 and TRBJ2-1, the CDR3 gives the full variable domain: EADIYQTPRYLVIGTGKKITLECSQTMGHDKMYWYQQDPGMELHLIHYSYGVNSTEKGDLSSESTVSRIRTEHFPLTLESARPSHTSQYLCASSDWLAGGRSYNEQFFGPGTRLTVL.

This chain uses TRBV28 with TRBJ1-5; TRBD1 matches 10 bases. The CDR3 spans 15 residues. The junction had 14 bases not matched to a gene; V was cut back by 7 bases and J by 11 bases. The germline V gene has CDR1 MDHEN and CDR2 SYDVKM. The DNA of the CDR3 is TGTGCCAGCACCCCCGGGACAGGGGCGTTCAGGGCCCAGCATTTT. Protein: CASTPGTGAFRAQHF. The variable domain in full, completed from reference TRBV28 and TRBJ1-5, reads DVKVTQSSRYLVKRTGEKVFLECVQDMDHENMFWYRQDPGLGLRLIYFSYDVKMKEKGDIPEGYSVSREKKERFSLILESASTNQTSMYLCASTPGTGAFRAQHFGDGTRLSIL.

The rearrangement links TRBV5-3 to TRBJ2-7, with D unresolved. TRBV5-3 is designated an ORF whose function remains uncertain. This CDR3 contains 16 residues. V lost 4 bases to trimming and J lost 9 bases, with 26 bases between them. CDR3 nucleotide sequence: TGTGCCAGAAGCAGCTATGACCCCCTTAACCTTTATGCGCAGTACTTC. Translating it yields CARSSYDPLNLYAQYF.

The chain recombines TRBV30 with TRBJ2-5; D is undetermined. Per the germline V gene, CDR1 is GTSNPN and CDR2 is SVGIG (reference sequence). V dropped 0 bases and J dropped 2 bases, with 7 bases sitting between them. This CDR3 has 13 amino acids. In DNA form, the CDR3 reads TGTGCCTGGAGTGTAACGGTGCAAGAGACCCAGTACTTC. This gives the protein CAWSVTVQETQYF.

The genes are TRBV18 and TRBJ1-2, with 8 bases aligning to TRBD1. From germline, CDR1 is KGHSH and CDR2 LQKENI. Germline trimming cut 2 bases from V and 5 bases from J; bases unmatched to any gene: 10. The CDR3 covers 16 residues. The chain's CDR3 is CASSPGGTGRGYGYTF. The CDR3 DNA follows: TGTGCCAGCTCACCAGGTGGGACAGGCCGGGGTTATGGCTACACCTTC.

The chain joins TRBV2 to TRBJ2-3, with D tentatively TRBD1 or TRBD2 (5 bases each). This CDR3 spans 15 amino acids. V lost 4 bases to trimming and J lost 0 bases, with 11 bases between them. Germline V gives CDR1 SNHLY, CDR2 FYNNEI. The CDR3 reads CASSARDPSTDTQYF. For the CDR3, the DNA is TGTGCCAGCAGTGCCCGGGACCCCAGCACAGATACGCAGTATTTT.

The V call is TRBV7-3, the J call TRBJ1-3; possibly TRBD1 for D (6 bases). This CDR3 has 17 residues. Trimming cost V 3 bases and J 4 bases, with 19 bases left between them. The germline V gene has CDR1 SGHTA and CDR2 FQGTGA. CDR3 amino acids: CASSFAPGGGLGNTIYF. Here the CDR3 DNA reads TGTGCCAGCAGCTTCGCGCCCGGTGGGGGGCTCGGAAACACCATATATTTT.

This clone appeared once. This chain uses TRBV23-1 with TRBJ2-3; TRBD1 aligns across 7 bases. TRBV23-1 counts as an open reading frame of uncertain function. V was pared by 4 bases and J by 4 bases, with 11 bases of the junction left unmatched. The CDR3 contains 16 residues. Here the CDR3 reads CASSPQPGQTSDTQYF. Here the CDR3 DNA reads TGCGCCAGCAGTCCGCAACCGGGACAGACCTCAGATACGCAGTATTTT.

This rearrangement joins TRBV19 to TRBJ2-5; D may correspond to TRBD1 or TRBD2 (5 bases each). Per the germline V gene, CDR1 is LNHDA and CDR2 is SQIVND (reference sequence). V lost 6 bases and J 2 bases, leaving 16 bases between the germline ends. The CDR3 extends over 15 amino acids. The CDR3 region has the DNA TGTGCCAGTAGAGGGGCTAGCCACTTACAAGAGACCCAGTACTTC. It encodes CASRGASHLQETQYF. The full variable domain, in which reference TRBV19 and TRBJ2-5 provide the parts outside the CDR3, is DGGITQSPKYLFRKEGQNVTLSCEQNLNHDAMYWYRQDPGQGLRLIYYSQIVNDFQKGDIAEGYSVSREKKESFPLTVTSAQKNPTAFYLCASRGASHLQETQYFGPGTRLLVL.

The chain couples TRBV18 to TRBJ2-6; maybe TRBD2 (6 bases). From germline, CDR1 is KGHSH and CDR2 LQKENI. Deletions cut 0 bases from V and 0 bases from J, with 9 bases between. The CDR3 is 17 amino acids. The CDR3 protein is CASSPPSGVSGANVLTF. CDR3 DNA: TGTGCCAGCTCACCACCGTCGGGGGTCTCTGGGGCCAACGTCCTGACTTTC.

The chain links TRBV5-4 to TRBJ2-1; D gene ambiguous. V was clipped by 0 bases and J by 0 bases, with 7 bases between them. Germline V gene lookup returns CDR1 SGHNT and CDR2 YYREEE (reference sequence). This CDR3 is 15 amino acids long. The CDR3, as DNA: TGTGCCAGCAGCTTGGATGGCAGCTCCTACAATGAGCAGTTCTTC. Translation gives CASSLDGSSYNEQFF.

This clone was seen once. This chain uses TRBV30 with TRBJ2-2; D is unresolved. V was clipped by 2 bases and J by 2 bases, with 6 bases between them. The germline V gene has CDR1 GTSNPN and CDR2 SVGIG (reference sequence). The CDR3 contains 13 residues. CDR3 nucleotides: TGTGCCTGGAGTCCGGGTAACACCGGGGAGCTGTTTTTT. Its protein product is CAWSPGNTGELFF.

The genes are TRBV5-4 and TRBJ1-5, with TRBD1 as a possible D gene (5 bases). V was cut by 4 bases and J by 1 base, with 12 bases left in between. This CDR3 region has 15 residues. The V gene's germline CDR1 is SGHNT and CDR2 YYREEE (reference sequence). CDR3 nucleotide sequence: TGTGCCAGCAGCCGGTGGGGGGTCAGCAATCAGCCCCAGCATTTT. Its translation: CASSRWGVSNQPQHF. The full variable domain, with the rest looked up from reference TRBV5-4 and TRBJ1-5, is ETGVTQSPTHLIKTRGQQVTLRCSSQSGHNTVSWYQQALGQGPQFIFQYYREEENGRGNFPPRFSGLQFPNYSSELNVNALELDDSALYLCASSRWGVSNQPQHFGDGTRLSIL.

A single count supports this clone. The gene calls are TRBV7-8 and TRBJ2-7, with D uncertain. V lost 5 bases to trimming and J lost 0 bases, with 11 bases between them. The germline V gene has CDR1 SGHVS and CDR2 FQNEAQ. The CDR3 is made up of 14 amino acids. Here the CDR3 DNA reads TGTGCCAGCAGCCTTGACCGAAACTCCTACGAGCAGTACTTC. Its translation is CASSLDRNSYEQYF.

This sequence joins TRBV27 and TRBJ2-1; 9 bases are a match to TRBD1. CDR1 and CDR2 from the germline V gene are MNHEY and SMNVEV (reference sequence). J lost 6 bases, V lost 2 bases, and 5 bases had no gene match. The CDR3 extends over 15 amino acids. Here the CDR3 reads CASSLGTGLRNEQFF. In DNA form, the CDR3 reads TGTGCCAGCAGTTTAGGGACAGGGCTTCGCAATGAGCAGTTCTTC.

The CDR3 loop reads CASSADGNQPQHF. The CDR3 nucleotides read TGTGCCAGCAGCGCGGACGGGAATCAGCCCCAGCATTTT. The chain has TRBV6-1 and TRBJ1-5; D not certain. The V end was cut by 6 bases, the J end by 4 bases, with 10 bases between. The CDR3 has 13 residues. Germline lookup yields CDR1 MNHNS and CDR2 SASEGT.

CDR3 region: CASSSDGRRQETQYF. The CDR3 bases are TGCGCCAGCAGCTCCGACGGGCGCCGTCAAGAGACCCAGTACTTC. The chain carries TRBV5-1 and TRBJ2-5; no clear D. The CDR3 has 15 residues. V lost 3 bases and J lost 2, with 14 bases in between. Germline loops: CDR1 SGHRS, CDR2 YFSETQ.

This clone was recorded a few times. The genes are TRBV9 and TRBJ1-2, with 7 positions matching TRBD1. J was trimmed by 2 bases and V by 2 bases; bases with no gene match: 3. CDR1 is SGDLS and CDR2 is YYNGEE in the germline V gene. The CDR3 runs 14 residues. CDR3 bases: TGTGCCAGCAGCGTCGCACAGGGGAACTATGGCTACACCTTC. Translating it yields CASSVAQGNYGYTF.